What follows are 9 T cell receptor beta chains derived from one specimen sequenced in a study of blood T cells in healthy people across ages. Next came a second PCR, run for roughly 6 to 11 cycles, which used a sample-barcoded 5' primer along with a J-beta primer mix. A single record per CDR3 protein comes from TCRdb applying MiXCR to the 5' RACE reads. Seen here are over 950,000 distinct CDR3 sequences, roughly two fifths observed once, and the top ten hold around 14%. Sequencing was done on a sample of blood. These receptor sequences come from a young man in good health.

A remark on this clonotype: Lacking the conserved final phenylalanine or tryptophan, this CDR3 likely reflects a read error. The chain joins TRBV24-1 to TRBJ2-3, with a weak D call TRBD2 (6 bases). Trimming shortened V by 4 bases and J by 0 bases, and 10 bases separated the two germline ends. The length of the CDR3 is 15 residues. Germline lookup yields CDR1 KGHDR and CDR2 SFDVKD. This CDR3 reads CATSEGGWSTDTQYV. As DNA, the CDR3 is TGTGCCACCAGTGAGGGGGGATGGAGCACAGATACGCAGTATGTT.

This clonotype has a handful of counts. The V call is TRBV2, the J call TRBJ1-5, with D possibly being TRBD1 (6 bases). The CDR3 totals 15 residues. In germline, CDR1 is SNHLY, CDR2 FYNNEI. Trimming shortened V by 1 base and J by 1 base, and 8 bases separated the two germline ends. CDR3: CASSEGDTSNQPQHF. The CDR3 bases are TGTGCCAGCAGTGAAGGGGACACCAGCAATCAGCCCCAGCATTTT.

This clonotype was counted only a few times. The CDR3 nucleotides are TGTGCCAGCACCCCAGGGTTAGACAGTCTAGAGACCCAGTACTTC. This encodes CASTPGLDSLETQYF. The chain uses TRBV12-3 or TRBV12-4 and TRBJ2-5; D may be TRBD1 (5 bases). V lost 7 bases and J lost 4, with 19 bases in between. The CDR3 has 15 residues.

The V call is TRBV6-1, the J call TRBJ1-1, with TRBD1 as a possible D gene (6 bases). In germline, CDR1 is MNHNS, CDR2 SASEGT. The CDR3 sequence is 15 residues long. Between the trimmed V and J ends, which lost 5 bases and 2 bases, there was a span of 15 bases. The CDR3 sequence: CASSLWRTENTEAFF. DNA for the CDR3: TGTGCCAGCAGTTTATGGAGGACAGAAAACACTGAAGCTTTCTTT.

J is TRBJ2-1 and V is TRBV4-2, with a tentative D call TRBD2 (7 bases). CDR3 size: 11 residues. Germline V gene sequence: CDR1 LGHNA, CDR2 YNFKEQ. Trimming cost V 8 bases and J 9 bases, with 11 bases left between them. The CDR3 loop reads CASGLGGEQFF. The CDR3 bases are TGTGCCAGCGGACTAGGGGGTGAGCAGTTCTTC.

As to this clonotype: One end of the junction is discordant with germline, which a read error may explain. This chain's CDR3 is CARSLNSGTVNYGYTF. CDR3 DNA: TGTGCCCGCAGCCTCAATTCCGGGACAGTTAACTATGGCTACACCTTC. J is TRBJ1-2 and V is TRBV5-5; 7 bases are a match to TRBD1. Germline-derived CDR1 and CDR2 are SGHKS and YYEKEE (reference sequence). The CDR3 loop spans 16 amino acids.

The V call is TRBV9, the J call TRBJ2-1; TRBD1 agrees at 9 bases. The CDR3 consists of 14 residues. Looked up from germline, CDR1 is SGDLS and CDR2 is YYNGEE. V shed 6 bases and J 5 bases; nucleotides not matched to a gene: 6. Here the CDR3 reads CASNDRGMDNEQFF. CDR3 DNA sequence: TGTGCCAGCAACGACAGGGGGATGGACAATGAGCAGTTCTTC.

The rearrangement uses TRBV6-1 and TRBJ2-7, with a tentative D call TRBD1 (6 bases). This CDR3 is 16 amino acids long. Germline loops: CDR1 MNHNS, CDR2 SASEGT. The V gene lost 4 bases and the J gene lost 0 bases, with 16 bases spanning the gap. CDR3 protein: CASSVSGALSSYEQYF. The CDR3 nucleotides read TGTGCCAGCAGTGTCTCAGGGGCCCTTAGCTCCTACGAGCAGTACTTC.

This clonotype has more than one count but fewer than ten. This chain uses TRBV20-1 with TRBJ1-1; weak D call: TRBD1 (5 bases). V dropped 0 bases and J dropped 5 bases, with 13 bases sitting between them. The length of the CDR3 is 14 residues. The germline V gene encodes CDR1 DFQATT and CDR2 SNEGSKA (reference sequence). The CDR3 DNA reads as TGCAGTGCTAGAGAGGGATGGGGGAGGACTGAAGCTTTCTTT. This codes for CSAREGWGRTEAFF.